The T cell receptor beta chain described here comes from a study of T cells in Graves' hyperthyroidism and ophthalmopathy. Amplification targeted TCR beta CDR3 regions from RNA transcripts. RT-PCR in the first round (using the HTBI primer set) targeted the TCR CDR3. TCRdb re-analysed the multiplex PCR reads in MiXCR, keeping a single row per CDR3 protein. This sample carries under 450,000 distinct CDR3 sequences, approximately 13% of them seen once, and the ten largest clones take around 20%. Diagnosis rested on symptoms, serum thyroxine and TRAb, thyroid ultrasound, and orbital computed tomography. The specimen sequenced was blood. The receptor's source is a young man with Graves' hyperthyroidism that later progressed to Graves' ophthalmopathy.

Here the CDR3 DNA reads TGTGCCAGCAGTTACGCCTACAGGGGGCCGGATACGCAGTATTTT. Translation: CASSYAYRGPDTQYF. The chain couples TRBV6-5 to TRBJ2-3; 9 bases match TRBD1. V shed 2 bases, J shed 6 bases, and the junction held 6 bases outside the gene matches. Per germline, CDR1 MNHEY and CDR2 SVGAGI. CDR3 length equals 15 residues.